Below are 11 T cell receptor beta chains sequenced from a single sample in a study of monozygotic twins with inflammatory bowel disease. TCRdb reprocessed the 5' RACE reads and stores each CDR3 protein as one record, lacking DNA. In total, the table holds about 380,000 distinct CDR3 sequences. The sample consisted of blood. These receptors were taken from a human donor with ulcerative colitis or Crohn's disease, or a healthy co-twin of an affected twin (not recorded which).

This sequence joins TRBV12-3 or TRBV12-4 and TRBJ1-1. This CDR3 spans 14 amino acids. This CDR3 is CASSRRQSNTEAFF.

CDR3 region: CASSLAGLEQYF. This rearrangement joins TRBV28 to TRBJ2-7. The germline V gene has CDR1 MDHEN and CDR2 SYDVKM. This CDR3 spans 12 amino acids.

The chain combines TRBV7-9 with TRBJ1-1. CDR1 and CDR2 (germline): SEHNR, FQNEAQ (reference sequence). This CDR3 is 13 amino acids long. The CDR3 spells CASSPMMGTEAFF.

The genes are TRBV7-9 and TRBJ2-2. Germline assignment: CDR1 SEHNR and CDR2 FQNEAQ (reference sequence). This CDR3 comprises 11 residues. The CDR3 protein is CASRETGELFF.

V usage is TRBV28 and J usage is TRBJ1-5; TCRdb's assignment of TRBD1 cannot be checked, as there is no DNA. Germline CDR1 is MDHEN and CDR2 is SYDVKM. This CDR3 is 16 amino acids long. The CDR3 loop reads CASSFPPGILQSPQHF.

J is TRBJ2-3 and V is TRBV20-1; TCRdb outputs TRBD1, but without DNA this stays unchecked. CDR3 size: 14 residues. Germline values: CDR1 DFQATT, CDR2 SNEGSKA (reference sequence). The CDR3: CSASFRGRTDTQYF.

The CDR3 loop reads CASSPRGRGDYNEQFF. The chain carries TRBV7-9 and TRBJ2-1; there is no DNA to check the TCRdb D call of TRBD1. In germline, CDR1 is SEHNR, CDR2 FQNEAQ (reference sequence). The CDR3 has 16 amino acids. Variable domain in full (rest from reference TRBV7-9 and TRBJ2-1): DTGVSQNPRHKITKRGQNVTFRCDPISEHNRLYWYRQTLGQGPEFLTYFQNEAQLEKSRLLSDRFSAERPKGSFSTLEIQRTEQGDSAMYLCASSPRGRGDYNEQFFGPGTRLTVL.

This chain links TRBV15 with TRBJ1-2; TCRdb's D call of TRBD1 is untestable without DNA. The CDR3 length is 14 residues. Germline V lookup: CDR1 LNHNV, CDR2 YYDKDF (reference sequence). CDR3 residues: CATSRDRSGYGYTF. The whole variable domain, filled in from reference TRBV15 and TRBJ1-2, reads DAMVIQNPRYQVTQFGKPVTLSCSQTLNHNVMYWYQQKSSQAPKLLFHYYDKDFNNEADTPDNFQSRRPNTSFCFLDIRSPGLGDTAMYLCATSRDRSGYGYTFGSGTRLTVV.

The chain uses TRBV3-1 and TRBJ2-5; TCRdb selects TRBD2, and the lack of DNA leaves this call unchecked. Germline V gives CDR1 LGHDT, CDR2 YNNKEL (reference sequence). CDR3 length: 17 residues. The CDR3 loop is CASSPFGTSGERETQYF.

The chain carries TRBV9 and TRBJ2-6; the D call of TRBD1 rests on TCRdb alone, since no DNA is present to check it. Germline assignment: CDR1 SGDLS and CDR2 YYNGEE. The CDR3 runs to 19 residues. The CDR3 loop is CASSVRGQGGPSGANVLTF.

This rearrangement joins TRBV7-9 to TRBJ2-7; TCRdb picks TRBD1, but there is no DNA to check that call. Germline V gene data show CDR1 as SEHNR and CDR2 as FQNEAQ (reference sequence). CDR3 length equals 15 residues. CDR3 sequence reads: CTSSLMAGSVYEQYF.